A single TCR beta chain is shown here with its context. Its specificity is not known. This entry is derived from a study of shared clonotypes between healthy human individuals. Division of CD4+ cells produced a CD45RA+ naive subset and a CD45RA-negative memory subset. Study outcomes and limitations: About 5% of naive CD4 clonotypes were shared across a handful of donors.

Libraries were prepared by immunoSEQ multiplex PCR; TCRdb keeps only in-frame clonotypes and omits some of them. The table records more than 1,200,000 clones, approximately 98.5% of them present only once. Germline CDR1 MNHEY, CDR2 SVGAGI. V lost 0 bases and J lost 4, with 9 bases in between. The CDR3 has 14 residues. The specimen sequenced was naive CD4+ T cells sorted from blood. Noted subset: CD45RA+ positively selected. The clonotype was recovered from a young man in good health. This chain uses TRBV6-5 with TRBJ2-5; no definite D call. The CDR3 here is CASSYSDLGETQYF. CDR3 in DNA: TGTGCCAGCAGTTACTCGGACCTTGGAGAGACCCAGTACTTC.